This paragraph reports one T cell receptor beta chain. This entry comes from a study of blood T cell repertoires in COVID-19. As for the study in general: Sites across the United States, Italy and Spain contributed samples from acute and convalescent COVID-19. The analysed material was cDNA or gDNA that came from T cells, B-cell-depleted T cells, or PBMCs.

This CDR3 has 18 residues. The V and J ends lost 4 bases and 2 bases respectively, with 25 bases between them. Germline loops: CDR1 SGHRS, CDR2 YFSETQ. Study processing details: For nucleated cells, counts were estimated from reference gene primer amplification. Here immunoSEQ multiplex PCR was the method, and the copy in TCRdb shows in-frame clones only, minus some. That table is the source of V, J and clone size, and D and trimming were worked out from the DNA. The sample has about 240,000 clones, about four fifths seen once. The V and J genes are TRBV5-1 and TRBJ2-7; D might be TRBD2 (6 bases). The source of this sequence is a woman aged 80 or over with acute or convalescent COVID-19. The sequencing input was peripheral blood. CDR3 in amino acids: CASSVGPASRGSPYEQYF. CDR3 nucleotide sequence: TGCGCCAGCAGCGTTGGACCCGCGTCACGGGGGTCCCCCTACGAGCAGTACTTC.